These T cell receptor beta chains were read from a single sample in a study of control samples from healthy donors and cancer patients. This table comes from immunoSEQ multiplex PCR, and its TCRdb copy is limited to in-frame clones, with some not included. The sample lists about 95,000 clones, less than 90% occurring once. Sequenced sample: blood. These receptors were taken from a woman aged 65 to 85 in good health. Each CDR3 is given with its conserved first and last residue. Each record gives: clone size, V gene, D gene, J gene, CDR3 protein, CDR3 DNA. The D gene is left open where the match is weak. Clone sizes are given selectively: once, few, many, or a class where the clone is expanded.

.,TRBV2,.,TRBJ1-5,CASSDSSNQPQHF,TGTGCCAGCAGTGATTCTAGCAATCAGCCCCAGCATTTT
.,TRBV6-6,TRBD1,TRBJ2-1,CASSSNRGIGNEQFF,TGTGCCAGCAGTTCTAACAGGGGAATAGGAAATGAGCAGTTCTTC
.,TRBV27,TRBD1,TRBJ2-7,CASQGERRYEQYF,TGTGCCAGCCAGGGGGAGAGGCGCTACGAGCAGTACTTC
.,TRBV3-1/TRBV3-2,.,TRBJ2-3,CASSHVWDTQYF,TGTGCCAGCAGCCACGTTTGGGATACGCAGTATTTT
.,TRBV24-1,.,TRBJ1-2,CATSDQGYGYTF,TGTGCCACCAGTGATCAGGGATATGGCTACACCTTC
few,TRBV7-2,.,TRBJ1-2,CASSLSDISGYTF,TGTGCCAGCAGCTTAAGTGACATTAGTGGCTACACCTTC
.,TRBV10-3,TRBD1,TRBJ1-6,CASTQGDNSPLHF,TGTGCCAGCACACAGGGGGATAATTCACCCCTCCACTTT
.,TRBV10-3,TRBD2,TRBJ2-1,CAISGASGGAGPYNEQFF,TGTGCCATCAGTGGGGCTAGCGGGGGGGCCGGGCCCTACAATGAGCAGTTCTTC
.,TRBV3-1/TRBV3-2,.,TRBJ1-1,CASSRSEGAEAFF,TGTGCCAGCAGCCGAAGTGAGGGAGCTGAAGCTTTCTTT
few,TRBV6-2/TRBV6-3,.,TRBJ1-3,CASSFRGSGNTIYF,TGTGCCAGCAGTTTCCGGGGCTCTGGAAACACCATATATTTT
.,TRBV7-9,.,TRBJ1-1,CASSLARGYTEAFF,TGTGCCAGCAGCTTAGCCCGGGGATACACTGAAGCTTTCTTT
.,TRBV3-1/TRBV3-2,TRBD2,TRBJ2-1,CASSQPGGRYNEQFF,TGTGCCAGCAGCCAACCCGGGGGGAGGTACAATGAGCAGTTCTTC
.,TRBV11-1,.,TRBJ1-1,CASSKETGGVNTEAFF,TGTGCCAGCAGCAAGGAGACAGGCGGGGTGAACACTGAAGCTTTCTTT
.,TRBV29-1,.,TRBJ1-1,CSSRGERHGTREAFF,TGCAGCTCCCGGGGGGAGAGACACGGGACAAGAGAAGCTTTCTTT
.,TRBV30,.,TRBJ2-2,CAWSGRWSGELFF,TGTGCCTGGAGCGGGAGATGGAGCGGGGAGCTGTTTTTT
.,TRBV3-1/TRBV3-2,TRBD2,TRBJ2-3,CASSQGEAGGDTQYF,TGTGCCAGCAGCCAAGGGGAAGCGGGGGGAGATACGCAGTATTTT
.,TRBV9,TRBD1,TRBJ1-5,CASSATGGSNQPQHF,TGTGCCAGCAGCGCGACAGGGGGCAGTAATCAGCCCCAGCATTTT
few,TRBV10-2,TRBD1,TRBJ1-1,CASSDRTTGGYTEAFF,TGCGCCAGCAGTGATCGCACGACAGGGGGCTACACTGAAGCTTTCTTT
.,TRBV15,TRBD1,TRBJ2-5,CATSRGDREKTQYF,TGTGCCACCAGCAGAGGAGACAGGGAAAAGACCCAGTACTTC
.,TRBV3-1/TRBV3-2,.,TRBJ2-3,CASRDPFTDTQYF,TGTGCCAGCAGAGACCCGTTTACAGATACGCAGTATTTT
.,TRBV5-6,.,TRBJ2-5,CASSSGLGQETQYF,TGTGCCAGCAGCTCAGGTCTCGGGCAAGAGACCCAGTACTTC
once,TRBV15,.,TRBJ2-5,CATSRSLKETQYF,TGTGCCACCAGCAGATCCTTAAAAGAGACCCAGTACTTC
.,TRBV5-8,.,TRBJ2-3,CASSLYGVGGDTQYF,TGTGCCAGCAGCTTGTATGGCGTGGGAGGAGATACGCAGTATTTT
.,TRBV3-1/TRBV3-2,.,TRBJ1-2,CASSQEGNYGYTF,TGTGCCAGCAGCCAAGAGGGAAACTATGGCTACACCTTC
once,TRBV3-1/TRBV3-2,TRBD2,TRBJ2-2,CASSQLAGGPRAGELFF,TGTGCCAGCAGTCAACTAGCGGGGGGGCCTCGGGCCGGGGAGCTGTTTTTT
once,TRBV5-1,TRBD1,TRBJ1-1,CASSLVSSGQGDEAFF,TGCGCCAGCAGCTTGGTAAGTTCTGGACAGGGAGATGAAGCTTTCTTT
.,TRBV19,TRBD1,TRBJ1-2,CASSAAPGTGPDGYTF,TGTGCCAGTAGTGCGGCCCCCGGGACAGGTCCTGATGGCTACACCTTC
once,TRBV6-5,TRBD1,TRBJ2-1,CASSYDGTDNEQFF,TGTGCCAGCAGTTACGATGGGACAGACAATGAGCAGTTCTTC
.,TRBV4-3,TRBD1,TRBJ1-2,CASSQTGGTLGSYTF,TGCGCCAGCAGCCAGACAGGGGGCACGCTTGGGAGCTACACCTTC
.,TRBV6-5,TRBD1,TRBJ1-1,CASSYAGGDTEAFF,TGTGCCAGCAGTTACGCAGGGGGGGACACTGAAGCTTTCTTT
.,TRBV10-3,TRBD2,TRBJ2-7,CAISTSGGSSYEQYF,TGTGCCATCAGCACTAGCGGGGGAAGCTCCTACGAGCAGTACTTC
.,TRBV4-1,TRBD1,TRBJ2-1,CASSPPGQGTNEQFF,TGCGCCAGCAGCCCCCCGGGACAGGGGACCAATGAGCAGTTCTTC
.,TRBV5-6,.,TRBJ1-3,CASSLGTEIGNTIYF,TGTGCCAGCAGCTTGGGGACAGAAATTGGAAACACCATATATTTT
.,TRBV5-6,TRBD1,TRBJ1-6,CASSTRHQGGSPLHF,TGTGCCAGCAGCACCCGACACCAGGGGGGGTCACCCCTCCACTTT